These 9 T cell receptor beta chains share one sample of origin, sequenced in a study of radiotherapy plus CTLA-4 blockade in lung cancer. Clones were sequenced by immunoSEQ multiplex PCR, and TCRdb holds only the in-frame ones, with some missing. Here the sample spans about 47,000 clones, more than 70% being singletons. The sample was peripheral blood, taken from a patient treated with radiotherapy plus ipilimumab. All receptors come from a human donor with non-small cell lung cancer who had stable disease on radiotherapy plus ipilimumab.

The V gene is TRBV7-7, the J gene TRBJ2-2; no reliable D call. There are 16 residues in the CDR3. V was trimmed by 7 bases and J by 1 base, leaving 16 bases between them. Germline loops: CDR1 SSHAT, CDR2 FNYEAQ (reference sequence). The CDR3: CASTKTPGLNTGELFF. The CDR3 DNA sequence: TGTGCCAGCACCAAGACGCCGGGTTTGAACACCGGGGAGCTGTTTTTT.

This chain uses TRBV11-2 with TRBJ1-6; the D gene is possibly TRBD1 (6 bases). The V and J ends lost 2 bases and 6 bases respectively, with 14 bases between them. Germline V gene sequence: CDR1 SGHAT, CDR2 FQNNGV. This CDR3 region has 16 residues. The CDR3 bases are TGTGCCAGCAGCTTATTTGACGGGGGCGTTAATTCACCCCTCCACTTT. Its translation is CASSLFDGGVNSPLHF.

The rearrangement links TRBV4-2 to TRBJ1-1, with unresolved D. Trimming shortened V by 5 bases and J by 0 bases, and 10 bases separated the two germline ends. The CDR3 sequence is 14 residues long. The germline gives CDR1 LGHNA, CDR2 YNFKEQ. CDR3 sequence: CASSNQDLNTEAFF. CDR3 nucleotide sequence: TGTGCCAGCAGCAATCAAGACTTGAACACTGAAGCTTTCTTT.

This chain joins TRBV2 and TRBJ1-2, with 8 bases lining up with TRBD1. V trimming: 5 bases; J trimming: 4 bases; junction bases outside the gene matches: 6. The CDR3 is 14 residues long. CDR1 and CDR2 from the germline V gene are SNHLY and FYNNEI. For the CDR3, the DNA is TGTGCCAGCAGTCTTTCAGGGGGCGCCTATGGCTACACCTTC. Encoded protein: CASSLSGGAYGYTF.

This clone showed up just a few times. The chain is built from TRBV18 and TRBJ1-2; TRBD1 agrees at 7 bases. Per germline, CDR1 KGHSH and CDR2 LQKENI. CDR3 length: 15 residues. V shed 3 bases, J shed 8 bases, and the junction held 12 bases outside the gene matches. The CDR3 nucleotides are TGTGCCAGCTCACCCGCGGGACAGCCCAGCGGGGGCTACACCTTC. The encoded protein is CASSPAGQPSGGYTF.

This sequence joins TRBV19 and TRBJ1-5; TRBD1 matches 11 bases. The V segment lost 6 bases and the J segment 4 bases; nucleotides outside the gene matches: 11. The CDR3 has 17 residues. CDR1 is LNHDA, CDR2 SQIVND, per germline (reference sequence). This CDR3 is CASRPGLGQGANQPQHF. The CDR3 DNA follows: TGTGCCAGTAGGCCTGGCTTAGGACAGGGGGCGAATCAGCCCCAGCATTTT.

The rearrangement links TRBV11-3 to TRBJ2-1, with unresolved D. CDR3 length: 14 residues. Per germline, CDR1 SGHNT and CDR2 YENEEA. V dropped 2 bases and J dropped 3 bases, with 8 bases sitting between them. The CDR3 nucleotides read TGTGCCAGCAGCTTAAGTCCCTACTACAATGAGCAGTTCTTC. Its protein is CASSLSPYYNEQFF.

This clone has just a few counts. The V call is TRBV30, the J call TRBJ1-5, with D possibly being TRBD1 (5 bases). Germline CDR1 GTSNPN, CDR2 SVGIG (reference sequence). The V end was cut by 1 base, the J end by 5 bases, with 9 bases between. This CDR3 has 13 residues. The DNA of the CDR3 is TGTGCCTGGAGTGAAGGGGATTATCAGCCCCAGCATTTT. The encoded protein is CAWSEGDYQPQHF. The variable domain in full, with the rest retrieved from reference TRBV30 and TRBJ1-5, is SQTIHQWPATLVQPVGSPLSLECTVEGTSNPNLYWYRQAAGRGLQLLFYSVGIGQISSEVPQNLSASRPQDRQFILSSKKLLLSDSGFYLCAWSEGDYQPQHFGDGTRLSIL.

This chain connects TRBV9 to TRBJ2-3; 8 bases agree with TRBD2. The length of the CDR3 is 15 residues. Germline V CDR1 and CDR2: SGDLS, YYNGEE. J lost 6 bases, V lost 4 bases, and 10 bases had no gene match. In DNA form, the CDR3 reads TGTGCCAGCAGCACGGGGACTAGTCGTGGGGATACGCAGTATTTT. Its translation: CASSTGTSRGDTQYF.